The clone carrying this T cell receptor (beta chain) has a handful of counts. Its target is unknown. The data were obtained in a study of T cells after yellow fever vaccination. CDR1 is SGHVS, CDR2 FQNEAQ, per germline. This CDR3 has 16 residues. V shed 1 base and J 7 bases; nucleotides not matched to a gene: 9. UMIs were added to TCR cDNA along with a universal primer site when it was made by 5'RACE template switching. TCRdb processed the 5' RACE reads anew with MiXCR; each CDR3 protein has one entry. The table records 500,000 to 650,000 distinct CDR3 sequences, around a sixth of them present only once. Regarding the study as a whole: Weaker overall, the secondary response nonetheless peaked faster (day 5 versus 15). Most clones from primary vaccination resurfaced after the booster (96% CD4, approximately 88% CD8).

V usage is TRBV7-8 and J usage is TRBJ2-3; 9 bases match TRBD2. The sample here was PBMCs, taken more than 4 days after the first yellow fever vaccination. This TCR was recovered from a man aged 18 to 30 who received the YFV17D yellow fever vaccine. CDR3 bases: TGTGCCAGCAGCTTAGGTCTAGCGGGGCCAGGGTATACGCAGTATTTT. Its protein is CASSLGLAGPGYTQYF.